A selection of T cell receptor beta chains follows, all from one sample in a study of cytomegalovirus exposure and HLA in healthy donors. Profiling relied on immunoSEQ multiplex PCR, and the TCRdb table lists in-frame clones only, not all of them. There are tens of thousands of clones in the sample; about 97% occur only once, and around 1.5% lies in the top ten. The sequencing input was PBMCs. The receptors shown here come from a woman aged 18-29 years in good health and CMV-seropositive. Each CDR3 is given with its conserved first and last residue. D genes are given only for firm matches. Only part of the rows carry a size: once, few, many, or a class if the clone is expanded.

clone_size d_call j_call v_call cdr3_nt cdr3_aa
NA TRBD2 TRBJ2-3 TRBV4-1 TGCGCCAGCAGCCTATACCCCCTCGGACTAGCGGGAGGGGGTAAGGGCACAGATACGCAGTATTTT CASSLYPLGLAGGGKGTDTQYF
NA TRBD1 TRBJ1-2 TRBV30 TGTGCCTGGAGCGGACAGGGAGATTATGGCTACACCTTC CAWSGQGDYGYTF
NA NA TRBJ1-1 TRBV7-9 TGTGCCAGCAGCTTATTCCTGGGGGGAGCGGACACTGAAGCTTTCTTT CASSLFLGGADTEAFF
NA TRBD2 TRBJ2-3 TRBV4-2 TGTGCCAGCAGCCAAGACGTCGGACTAGCGGGAGATACGCAGTATTTT CASSQDVGLAGDTQYF
NA TRBD2 TRBJ2-1 TRBV6-4 TGTGCCAGCAGTGATTTTTCGCGGGGGACCTACAATGAGCAGTTCTTC CASSDFSRGTYNEQFF
few TRBD1 TRBJ1-2 TRBV29-1 TGCAGCGTTGAGGACAGGGGACGAGGCTACACCTTC CSVEDRGRGYTF
NA TRBD2 TRBJ2-1 TRBV5-1 TGCGCCAGCAGCCTAGCGGGTACCTCCTACAATGAGCAGTTCTTC CASSLAGTSYNEQFF
NA TRBD1 TRBJ1-2 TRBV2 TGTGCCAGCAGGGGGACAGGAGCCTACACCTTC CASRGTGAYTF
NA TRBD2 TRBJ2-1 TRBV30 TGTGCCTGGAACAGCGGGAGGTTGTATGAGCAGTTCTTC CAWNSGRLYEQFF
NA NA TRBJ1-5 TRBV7-8 TGTGCCAGCAGCTTAGCGGGGGGGGGTAACAATCAGCCCCAGCATTTT CASSLAGGGNNQPQHF
NA NA TRBJ2-3 TRBV28 TGTGCCAGCAGGAAGTTTCATTCGGGAGTGTCAGATACGCAGTATTTT CASRKFHSGVSDTQYF
NA TRBD1 TRBJ2-7 TRBV10-1 TGCGCCAGCAGTGAGGGGACAGGGGCGTACTACGAGCAGTACTTC CASSEGTGAYYEQYF
NA NA TRBJ1-5 TRBV4-1 TGCGCCAGCAGCCAAGTTCGCCAGGGAGGGAGGTTGGCCAATCAGCCCCAGCATTTT CASSQVRQGGRLANQPQHF
NA NA TRBJ2-5 TRBV2 TGTGCCACCCTAAGTAGAGAGACCCAGTACTTC CATLSRETQYF
NA NA TRBJ2-7 TRBV7-7 TGTGCTAGCAGCTCTTCATACAGTGGCGAGCAGTACTTC CASSSSYSGEQYF
NA NA TRBJ2-2 TRBV4-1 TGCGCCAGCAGCCCCCGCAGGGGAGTAGACACCGGGGAGCTGTTTTTT CASSPRRGVDTGELFF
NA TRBD1 TRBJ1-1 TRBV10-1 TGCGCCAGCAGTAATGCGGACAGGGCGGGTGAAGCTTTCTTT CASSNADRAGEAFF
NA NA TRBJ1-1 TRBV18 TGTGCCAGCTCGCGGACAGAGAACACTGAAGCTTTCTTT CASSRTENTEAFF
NA NA TRBJ1-4 TRBV27 TGTGCCAGCAGCTTTTCGCAGGGAAGTAATGAAAAACTGTTTTTT CASSFSQGSNEKLFF
NA NA TRBJ1-5 TRBV7-2 TGTGCCAGCAGCTTAGTTGCAGGGGATAGCAATCAGCCCCAGCATTTT CASSLVAGDSNQPQHF
NA NA TRBJ1-3 TRBV9 TGTGCCAGCAGCACCAGACAGAGCTCTGGAAACACCATATATTTT CASSTRQSSGNTIYF
NA TRBD1 TRBJ1-1 TRBV15 TGTGCCACCAGCCCCCACAGGGGGATGAACACTGAAGCTTTCTTT CATSPHRGMNTEAFF
once TRBD1 TRBJ1-2 TRBV30 TGTGCCTGGAGAGACGGACAGGTCCCTGCTAACTATGGCTACACCTTC CAWRDGQVPANYGYTF
NA NA TRBJ2-1 TRBV2 TGTGCCAGCAGTGAAGTAAGGCTAGATGGTGAGCAGTTCTTC CASSEVRLDGEQFF
NA TRBD1 TRBJ2-7 TRBV6-1 TGTGCCAGCAGTGAAGTGGACGGACAGGGGGCCAACGAGCAGTACTTC CASSEVDGQGANEQYF
NA NA TRBJ1-5 TRBV19 TGTGCCAGTAGTATGGGAGGGGTTAGCAATCAGCCCCAGCATTTT CASSMGGVSNQPQHF
once TRBD1 TRBJ2-3 TRBV4-1 TGCGCCAGCAGCCCCACGACAGGGGGCACAGATACGCAGTATTTT CASSPTTGGTDTQYF
NA NA TRBJ1-5 TRBV7-3 TGTGCCAGCAGCTCAGGGGTAGATCAGCCCCAGCATTTT CASSSGVDQPQHF
NA TRBD2 TRBJ2-1 TRBV7-8 TGTGCCAGCAGCCCCCGTAATAGCGGGAGGAACCATGAGCAGTTCTTC CASSPRNSGRNHEQFF
NA TRBD2 TRBJ2-3 TRBV14 TGTGCCAGCAGCCAAGACGGGGGACTAGCGGGAGGAGTAGATACGCAGTATTTT CASSQDGGLAGGVDTQYF
NA NA TRBJ1-4 TRBV2 TGTGCCAGCAGCGCACAGAGAATGTTTTTT CASSAQRMFF
NA TRBD2 TRBJ2-3 TRBV18 TGTGCCAGCTCATCATTAGCGGGAGTGGTAGATACGCAGTATTTT CASSSLAGVVDTQYF
NA NA TRBJ2-5 TRBV4-1 TGCGCCAGCAGCCAAGAGCTTATGGGCGTAGGGACCCAGTACTTC CASSQELMGVGTQYF
NA NA TRBJ1-3 TRBV7-9 TGTGCCAGCAGCAGAGACGGGAAAACTGGAAACACCATATATTTT CASSRDGKTGNTIYF
NA NA TRBJ1-1 TRBV27 TGTGCCAGCAGTCCTAGTTTGATCAACACTGAAGCTTTCTTT CASSPSLINTEAFF
NA TRBD1 TRBJ1-5 TRBV6-6 TGTGCCAGCAGTTACGAAGGGGGCTCGGGTCAGCCCCAGCATTTT CASSYEGGSGQPQHF
NA NA TRBJ2-4 TRBV11-1 TGTGCCAGCAGCGCCAGCGGAGCCAAAAACATTCAGTACTTC CASSASGAKNIQYF
NA TRBD1 TRBJ1-1 TRBV30 TGTGCCTGGAGTGCTTACAGGGGGCCCTTGAACACTGAAGCTTTCTTT CAWSAYRGPLNTEAFF
NA NA TRBJ1-2 TRBV27 TGTGCCAGCAGGACGGACAGCTCTTCCTATGGCTACACCTTC CASRTDSSSYGYTF
NA NA TRBJ2-3 TRBV28 TGTGCCAGCAGTTTATTGACGGGAGAACGGCAAGATACGCAGTATTTT CASSLLTGERQDTQYF
NA TRBD2 TRBJ2-7 TRBV7-6 TGTGCCAGCAGCTTCGGGACTAGCTCCTACGAGCAGTACTTC CASSFGTSSYEQYF
once TRBD2 TRBJ2-1 TRBV9 TGTGCCAGCAGCGTTCTTAGCGGGAGTTACAATGAGCAGTTCTTC CASSVLSGSYNEQFF
once NA TRBJ2-1 TRBV10-3 TGTGCCATCAGTGGGGTGGTTCGGGACAATGAGCAGTTCTTC CAISGVVRDNEQFF
NA TRBD1 TRBJ2-7 TRBV7-2 TGTGCCAGCAGCTTAACCGGGACAGGGGTCTACGAGCAGTACTTC CASSLTGTGVYEQYF
NA NA TRBJ2-1 TRBV12-5 TGTGCTAGTGGTTTGACGGGAGAGGGCCATGAGCAGTTCTTC CASGLTGEGHEQFF
NA TRBD1 TRBJ2-7 TRBV30 TGTGCCTGCGGGACAGGGGACTACGAGCAGTACTTC CACGTGDYEQYF
NA TRBD1 TRBJ2-7 TRBV27 TGTGCCAGCAGTCTAAAGGGGACAGGGTACGAGCAGTACTTC CASSLKGTGYEQYF
NA NA TRBJ1-5 TRBV9 TGTGCCAGCAGCGTAGCTACGACAGGCTCCCAGCATTTT CASSVATTGSQHF
NA TRBD1 TRBJ1-2 TRBV6-1 TGTGCCAGCAGTGAATGGACAGGGAGCGACTATGGCTACACCTTC CASSEWTGSDYGYTF
NA TRBD2 TRBJ2-5 TRBV18 TGTGCCAGCTCCCCTAGGACTAGCGGGAAAGAGACCCAGTACTTC CASSPRTSGKETQYF
NA TRBD1 TRBJ2-7 TRBV30 TGTGCCTGGAGTGGGAGAACAGGGGACCCCTGGGGGGAGCAGTACTTC CAWSGRTGDPWGEQYF
NA TRBD1 TRBJ1-4 TRBV5-4 TGTGCCAGCAGCTTGGAGGGACAGGGAAAGGAAAAACTGTTTTTT CASSLEGQGKEKLFF
NA TRBD2 TRBJ2-5 TRBV7-7 TGTGCTAGCAGCTTAGCGCGGACTAGCGGAGAGACCCAGTACTTC CASSLARTSGETQYF
NA NA TRBJ1-1 TRBV21-1 TGTGCCAGCAGCGAAGAGGCAGGCGAACCCATGAACACTGAAGCTTTCTTT CASSEEAGEPMNTEAFF
NA TRBD2 TRBJ2-1 TRBV7-3 TGTGCCAGCAGCCCAAGCCTAGCGGGAGGACTTTACAATGAGCAGTTCTTC CASSPSLAGGLYNEQFF
NA TRBD2 TRBJ2-1 TRBV6-5 TGTGCCAGCAGCACACTTAGCGGGGGATACAATGAGCAGTTCTTC CASSTLSGGYNEQFF
once NA TRBJ2-2 TRBV19 TGTGCCAGTAGTATAGCGAGCTCTTCCACCGGGGAGCTGTTTTTT CASSIASSSTGELFF
NA NA TRBJ2-1 TRBV5-1 TGCGCCAGCAGCTTCACTAGCTCGAGGCGGGCCCACAATGAGCAGTTCTTC CASSFTSSRRAHNEQFF
NA TRBD1 TRBJ1-2 TRBV9 TGTGCCAGCAGCGCCGGACAGGGGAACTATGGCTACACCTTC CASSAGQGNYGYTF
NA TRBD1 TRBJ1-2 TRBV7-3 TGTGCCAGCAGCTCCGGGACAGGGGGCGATAACTATGGCTACACCTTC CASSSGTGGDNYGYTF